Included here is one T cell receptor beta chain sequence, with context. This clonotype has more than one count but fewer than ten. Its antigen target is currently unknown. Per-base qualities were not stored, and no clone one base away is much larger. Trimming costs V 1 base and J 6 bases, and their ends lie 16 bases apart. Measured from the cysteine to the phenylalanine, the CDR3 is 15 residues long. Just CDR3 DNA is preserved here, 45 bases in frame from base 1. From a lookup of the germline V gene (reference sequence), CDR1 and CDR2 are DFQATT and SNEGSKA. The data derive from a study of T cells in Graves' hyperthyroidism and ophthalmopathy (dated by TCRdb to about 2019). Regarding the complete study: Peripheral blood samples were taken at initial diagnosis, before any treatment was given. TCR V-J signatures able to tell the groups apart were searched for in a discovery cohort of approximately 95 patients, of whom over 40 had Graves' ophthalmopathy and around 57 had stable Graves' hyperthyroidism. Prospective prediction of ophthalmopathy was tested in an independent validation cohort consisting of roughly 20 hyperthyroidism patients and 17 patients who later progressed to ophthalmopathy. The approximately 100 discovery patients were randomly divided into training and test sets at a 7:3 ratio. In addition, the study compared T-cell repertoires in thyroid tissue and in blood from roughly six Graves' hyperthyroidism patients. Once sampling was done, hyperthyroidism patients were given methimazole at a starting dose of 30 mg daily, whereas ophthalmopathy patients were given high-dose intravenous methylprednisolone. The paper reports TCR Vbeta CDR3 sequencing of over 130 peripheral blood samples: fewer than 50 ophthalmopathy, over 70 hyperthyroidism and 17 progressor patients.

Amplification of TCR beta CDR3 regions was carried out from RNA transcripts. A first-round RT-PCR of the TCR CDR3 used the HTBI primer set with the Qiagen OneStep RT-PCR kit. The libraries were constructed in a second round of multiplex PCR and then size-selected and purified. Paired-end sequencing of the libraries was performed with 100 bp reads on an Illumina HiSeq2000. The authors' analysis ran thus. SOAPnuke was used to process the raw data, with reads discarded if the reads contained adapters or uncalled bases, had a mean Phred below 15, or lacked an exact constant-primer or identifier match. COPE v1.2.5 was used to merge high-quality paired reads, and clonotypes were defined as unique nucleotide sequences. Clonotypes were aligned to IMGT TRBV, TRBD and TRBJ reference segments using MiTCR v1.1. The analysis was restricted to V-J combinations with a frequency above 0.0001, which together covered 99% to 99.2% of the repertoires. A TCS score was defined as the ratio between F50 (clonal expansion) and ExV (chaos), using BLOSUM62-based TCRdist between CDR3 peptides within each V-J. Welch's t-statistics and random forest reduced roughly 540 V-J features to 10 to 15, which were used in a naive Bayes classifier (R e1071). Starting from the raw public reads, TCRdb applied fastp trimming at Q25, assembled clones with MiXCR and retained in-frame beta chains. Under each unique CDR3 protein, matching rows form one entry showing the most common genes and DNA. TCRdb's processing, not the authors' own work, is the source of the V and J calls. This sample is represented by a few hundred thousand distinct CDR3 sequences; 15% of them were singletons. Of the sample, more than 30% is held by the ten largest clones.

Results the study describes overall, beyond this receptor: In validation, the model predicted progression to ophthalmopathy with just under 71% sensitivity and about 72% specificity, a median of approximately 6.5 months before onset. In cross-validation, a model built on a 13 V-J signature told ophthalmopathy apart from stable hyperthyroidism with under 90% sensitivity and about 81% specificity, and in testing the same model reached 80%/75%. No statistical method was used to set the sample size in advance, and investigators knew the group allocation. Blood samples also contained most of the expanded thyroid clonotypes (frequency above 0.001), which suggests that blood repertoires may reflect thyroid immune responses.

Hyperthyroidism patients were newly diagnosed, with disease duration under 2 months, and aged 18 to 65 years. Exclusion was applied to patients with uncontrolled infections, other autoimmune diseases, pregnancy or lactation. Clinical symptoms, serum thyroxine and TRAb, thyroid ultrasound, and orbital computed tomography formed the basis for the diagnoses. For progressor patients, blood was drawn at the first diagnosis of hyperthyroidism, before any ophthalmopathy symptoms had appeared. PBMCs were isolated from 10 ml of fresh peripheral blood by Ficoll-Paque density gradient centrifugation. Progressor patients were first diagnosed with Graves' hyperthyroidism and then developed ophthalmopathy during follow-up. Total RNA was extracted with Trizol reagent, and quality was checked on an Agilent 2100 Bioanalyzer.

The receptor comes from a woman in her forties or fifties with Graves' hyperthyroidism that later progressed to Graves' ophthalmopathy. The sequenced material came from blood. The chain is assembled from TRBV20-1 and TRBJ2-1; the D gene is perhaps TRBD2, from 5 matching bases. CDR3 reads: CSARVSLTITNEQFF. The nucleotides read TGCAGTGCTAGAGTATCGTTGACTATTACCAATGAGCAGTTCTTC.